Described below is a single TCR beta chain sequence and its context. What it binds is unknown. Other DNA sequences in the same sample also yield this CDR3. The data were taken from a study of shared clonotypes between healthy human individuals. Study-level points and caveats: The study drew on few donors, limiting represented genetic and exposure-history diversity.

Adults of Caucasian background living in Nashville, Tennessee made up all donors. V lost 0 bases to trimming and J lost 4 bases, with 7 bases between them. The CDR3 is 13 amino acids. Germline V gene sequence: CDR1 LNHNV, CDR2 YYDKDF (reference sequence). The authors split each subset's genomic DNA evenly across several immunoSEQ plates. The unsorted PBMC replicate PCRs were performed with approximately 330 ng DNA, some 30,000 T cell genomes. Assay: immunoSEQ multiplex PCR; the TCRdb copy retains only in-frame clones and omits some. The sample yields about 480,000 clones, roughly 78% seen once. Sequencing used PBMCs. The chain is built from TRBV15 and TRBJ2-7; D is possibly TRBD1 (6 bases). This receptor was identified in a middle-aged woman in good health. Some clones in this sample may be carry-over from other donors' samples. The CDR3 region is CATSRDQGYEQYF. The CDR3 bases are TGTGCCACCAGCAGAGATCAGGGGTACGAGCAGTACTTC.